These 20 T cell receptor beta chains originate from one sample sequenced in a study of T cell changes during pregnancy in multiple sclerosis. Repertoires were generated with immunoSEQ multiplex PCR, while TCRdb's copy carries only in-frame clones and drops some. The sample comprises more than 35,000 clones, more than 70% of which are singletons, and roughly 0.56% rests with the top ten. The sequenced sample was CD4+ T cells from peripheral blood mononuclear cells, obtained in the first trimester of pregnancy. The receptors here all came from a female donor with multiple sclerosis, enrolled in a pregnancy study.

The rearrangement joins TRBV5-1 to TRBJ2-3; 12 nucleotides agree with TRBD2. The CDR3 consists of 18 residues. The V segment lost 0 bases and the J segment 5 bases; nucleotides outside the gene matches: 10. Germline values: CDR1 SGHRS, CDR2 YFSETQ. This CDR3 is CASSLGLAGDRGGDTQYF. For the CDR3, the DNA is TGCGCCAGCAGCTTGGGACTAGCGGGAGACAGGGGGGGAGATACGCAGTATTTT.

This sequence joins TRBV6-1 and TRBJ1-2, with TRBD1 matching 10 bases. Germline lookup yields CDR1 MNHNS and CDR2 SASEGT. The ends lost 4 bases at V and 0 bases at J; junction bases unmatched: 2. The CDR3 length is 15 residues. DNA for the CDR3: TGTGCCAGCAGTGGGGACAGGGGCGCTAACTATGGCTACACCTTC. The encoded protein is CASSGDRGANYGYTF.

J is TRBJ1-2 and V is TRBV27, with D uncertain. The ends were cut back, 5 bases at V and 7 bases at J, with 17 bases in the middle. The CDR3 covers 14 residues. The germline CDR1 and CDR2 sequences are MNHEY and SMNVEV (reference sequence). CDR3 amino acids: CASSDPKRVGGYTF. Here the CDR3 DNA reads TGTGCCAGCAGTGACCCGAAGAGGGTGGGTGGCTACACCTTC.

This clone was seen a handful of times. This chain connects TRBV28 to TRBJ1-2, with D possibly matching TRBD1 (5 bases). V lost 9 bases and J 6 bases, leaving 14 bases between the germline ends. The CDR3 extends over 12 amino acids. Germline V gene data show CDR1 as MDHEN and CDR2 as SYDVKM. In DNA form, the CDR3 reads TGTGCCAGTCAAGCGGGACTAGATGGCTACACCTTC. It codes for CASQAGLDGYTF.

This clone was seen only once. The V and J genes are TRBV2 and TRBJ2-7, with D possibly TRBD1 on 6 matching bases. CDR1 and CDR2 (germline): SNHLY, FYNNEI. The length of the CDR3 is 13 residues. V was trimmed by 5 bases and J by 0 bases, leaving 8 bases between them. As DNA, the CDR3 is TGTGCCAGCAGTTTGACAGGCTCCTACGAGCAGTACTTC. Its protein product is CASSLTGSYEQYF.

This clone was recorded a few times. The chain links TRBV7-9 to TRBJ1-1; D gene ambiguous. The CDR3 is 16 amino acids. Germline V gene lookup returns CDR1 SEHNR and CDR2 FQNEAQ (reference sequence). The germline V and J ends were trimmed by 5 bases and 3 bases, with 19 bases remaining between them. This CDR3 reads CASSRTLSGRDTEAFF. Written as DNA, the CDR3 is TGTGCCAGCAGCCGTACCCTCTCGGGAAGAGACACTGAAGCTTTCTTT.

This sequence joins TRBV19 and TRBJ1-6; no firm D call. The CDR3 spans 14 residues. V lost 7 bases to trimming and J lost 9 bases, with 16 bases between them. CDR1 LNHDA and CDR2 SQIVND come from the germline V gene (reference sequence). CDR3 nucleotides: TGTGCCAGTAACACTCGCCAGGAAGGTTCACCCCTCCACTTT. Protein: CASNTRQEGSPLHF.

J is TRBJ2-3 and V is TRBV11-2; 9 positions match TRBD2. The trim removed 5 bases at V and 6 bases at J, leaving 6 bases unmatched. The CDR3 is 14 amino acids. The V gene's germline CDR1 is SGHAT and CDR2 FQNNGV. CDR3 sequence (DNA): TGTGCCAGCAGCCCGGGACTAGCAGGCGATACGCAGTATTTT. Protein product: CASSPGLAGDTQYF.

This clone was detected a few times. The genes are TRBV27 and TRBJ2-3; D might be TRBD2 (6 bases). With 7 bases removed from V and 2 bases from J, the gap between germline ends came to 13 bases. The CDR3 totals 14 residues. CDR1 and CDR2 (germline): MNHEY, SMNVEV (reference sequence). This chain's CDR3 is CASKVAENTDTQYF. The CDR3 nucleotides are TGTGCCAGCAAGGTAGCGGAGAACACAGATACGCAGTATTTT.

The J gene is TRBJ2-1, the V gene TRBV29-1; unclear D gene. This CDR3 spans 12 amino acids. V lost 3 bases and J 8 bases, leaving 11 bases between the germline ends. Germline CDR1 and CDR2: SQVTM and ANQGSEA. The CDR3 loop reads CSVDLVRHEQFF. In DNA, the CDR3 is TGCAGCGTTGATCTAGTCCGCCATGAGCAGTTCTTC.

The rearrangement uses TRBV5-1 and TRBJ1-4; TRBD1 might be the D (6 bases). Germline V gene sequence: CDR1 SGHRS, CDR2 YFSETQ. Between the trimmed V and J ends, which lost 4 bases and 5 bases, there was a span of 12 bases. The CDR3 totals 14 residues. CDR3: CASSGGQPNEKLFF. CDR3 nucleotides: TGCGCCAGCAGCGGCGGACAGCCAAATGAAAAACTGTTTTTT.

This sequence joins TRBV19 and TRBJ2-2, with 7 bases identical to TRBD1. This CDR3 region has 14 residues. Germline V gene sequence: CDR1 LNHDA, CDR2 SQIVND (reference sequence). The V segment lost 6 bases and the J segment 1 base; nucleotides outside the gene matches: 2. The CDR3 nucleotides read TGTGCCAGTAGCTGGGACAGGAACACCGGGGAGCTGTTTTTT. Its translation is CASSWDRNTGELFF. The full variable domain, with the rest looked up from reference TRBV19 and TRBJ2-2, is DGGITQSPKYLFRKEGQNVTLSCEQNLNHDAMYWYRQDPGQGLRLIYYSQIVNDFQKGDIAEGYSVSREKKESFPLTVTSAQKNPTAFYLCASSWDRNTGELFFGEGSRLTVL.

The J gene is TRBJ2-7, the V gene TRBV27; a weak D match, TRBD1 (6 bases). Deletions cut 4 bases from V and 5 bases from J, with 12 bases between. The CDR3 contains 13 residues. The germline gives CDR1 MNHEY, CDR2 SMNVEV (reference sequence). The CDR3 spells CASSSYRDHEQYF. The CDR3 coding sequence is TGTGCCAGCAGTTCATACAGGGACCACGAGCAGTACTTC.

This chain uses TRBV5-1 with TRBJ2-7; 7 bases fit TRBD1. This CDR3 contains 14 residues. The germline V gene has CDR1 SGHRS and CDR2 YFSETQ. Trimming took 4 bases from V and 0 from J; bases not matched to a gene: 4. In DNA form, the CDR3 reads TGCGCCAGCAGCCGGGACAGTTACTCCTACGAGCAGTACTTC. It yields the protein CASSRDSYSYEQYF.

V and J are TRBV29-1 and TRBJ1-3, with D tentatively TRBD1 (6 bases). V was shortened by 6 bases and J by 4 bases, with 10 bases between the two germline ends. This CDR3 contains 12 residues. Germline V CDR1 and CDR2: SQVTM, ANQGSEA. DNA of the CDR3: TGCAGCGTCACAGGGTCCGGAAACACCATATATTTT. Amino acid sequence: CSVTGSGNTIYF.

V is TRBV4-1 and J is TRBJ1-3; 7 bases are shared with TRBD1. The CDR3 runs 16 residues. Germline CDR1 is MGHRA and CDR2 is YSYEKL. V was clipped by 6 bases and J by 2 bases; unmatched bases: 10. The CDR3 is CASSPAEGATGNTIYF. The DNA for the CDR3 is TGCGCCAGCAGTCCTGCTGAGGGGGCAACTGGAAACACCATATATTTT.

The chain combines TRBV6-1 with TRBJ1-5; D may be TRBD1 (5 bases). CDR1 is MNHNS, CDR2 SASEGT, per germline. This CDR3 region has 13 residues. The V end lost 3 bases, the J end lost 5 bases, and 8 bases lay between the germline ends. CDR3 loop: CASSDRQYQPQHF. The CDR3 DNA reads as TGTGCCAGCAGTGATCGACAGTATCAGCCCCAGCATTTT.

The chain links TRBV5-1 to TRBJ2-1; 7 bases agree with TRBD2. The CDR3 has 14 amino acids. Germline V gives CDR1 SGHRS, CDR2 YFSETQ. V was clipped by 2 bases and J by 1 base; unmatched bases: 0. CDR3 residues: CASSLAGSYNEQFF. CDR3 DNA sequence: TGCGCCAGCAGCTTAGCGGGGTCCTACAATGAGCAGTTCTTC.

The chain combines TRBV6-5 with TRBJ2-7, with 11 bases identical to TRBD1. Germline CDR1 reads MNHEY; CDR2 reads SVGAGI. Unmatched junction bases numbered 9, after V lost 2 bases and J lost 6 bases. This CDR3 has 16 amino acids. The CDR3 region is CASSYASGTGGREQYF. DNA for the CDR3: TGTGCCAGCAGTTACGCCTCCGGGACAGGGGGGCGCGAGCAGTACTTC.

The chain joins TRBV18 to TRBJ2-7; TRBD2 agrees at 7 bases. Losses at the gene ends were 1 base for V and 5 bases for J; bases not matched to a gene: 5. Germline values: CDR1 KGHSH, CDR2 LQKENI. This CDR3 contains 14 residues. CDR3 sequence reads: CASSPRGGTNEQYF. The CDR3 coding sequence is TGTGCCAGCTCACCACGGGGGGGTACCAACGAGCAGTACTTC. The whole variable domain, remainder taken from reference TRBV18 and TRBJ2-7, is NAGVMQNPRHLVRRRGQEARLRCSPMKGHSHVYWYRQLPEEGLKFMVYLQKENIIDESGMPKERFSAEFPKEGPSILRIQQVVRGDSAAYFCASSPRGGTNEQYFGPGTRLTVT.